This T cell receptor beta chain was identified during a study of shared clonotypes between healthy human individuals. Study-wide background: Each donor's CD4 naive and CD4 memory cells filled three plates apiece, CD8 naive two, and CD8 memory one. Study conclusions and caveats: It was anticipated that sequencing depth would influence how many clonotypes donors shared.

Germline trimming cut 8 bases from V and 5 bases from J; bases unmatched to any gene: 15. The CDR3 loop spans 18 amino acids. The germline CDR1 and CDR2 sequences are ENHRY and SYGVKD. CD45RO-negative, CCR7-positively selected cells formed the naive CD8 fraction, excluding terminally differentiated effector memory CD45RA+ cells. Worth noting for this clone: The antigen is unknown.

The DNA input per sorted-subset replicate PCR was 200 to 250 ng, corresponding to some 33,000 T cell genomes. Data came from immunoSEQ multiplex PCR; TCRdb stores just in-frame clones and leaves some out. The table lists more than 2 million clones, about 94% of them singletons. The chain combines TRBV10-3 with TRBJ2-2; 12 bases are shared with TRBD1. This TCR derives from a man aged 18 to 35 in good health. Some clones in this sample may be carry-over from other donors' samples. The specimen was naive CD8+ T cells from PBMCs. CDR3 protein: CAILIYTGQGADTGELFF. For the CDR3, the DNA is TGTGCCATCTTGATTTATACGGGACAGGGGGCTGATACCGGGGAGCTGTTTTTT.